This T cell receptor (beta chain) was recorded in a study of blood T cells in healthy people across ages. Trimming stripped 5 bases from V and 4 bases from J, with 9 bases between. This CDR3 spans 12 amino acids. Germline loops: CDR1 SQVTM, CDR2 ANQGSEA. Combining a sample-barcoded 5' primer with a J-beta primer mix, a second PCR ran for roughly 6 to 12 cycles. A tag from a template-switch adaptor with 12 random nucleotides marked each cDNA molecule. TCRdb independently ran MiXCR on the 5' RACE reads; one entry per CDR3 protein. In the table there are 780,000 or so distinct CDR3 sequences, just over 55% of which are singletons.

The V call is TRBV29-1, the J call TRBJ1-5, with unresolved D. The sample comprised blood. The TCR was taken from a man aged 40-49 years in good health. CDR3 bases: TGCAGCGTTCTCGAAGGAAATCAGCCCCAGCATTTT. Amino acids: CSVLEGNQPQHF.